The sequence of this TCR beta chain was determined in a study of blood T cell repertoires in COVID-19. Method: immunoSEQ multiplex PCR; TCRdb's copy keeps in-frame clones and lacks some. Among hundreds of thousands of clones, over 85% were seen once, and the ten largest hold 2.5% to 3%. Across under 25 US areas, participants ranged in age from about 18 to 90 years. Participants had their cohort set by participant-reported clinical history. The source material was PBMCs or T cells enriched from blood (not recorded which). The source of this sequence is a woman between 50 and 59 years old who had been exposed to COVID-19.

As DNA, the CDR3 is TGTGCCAGCAGTGAATGGGCGTCACGGCGGGGGTTGGGCTACACCTTC. Its translation: CASSEWASRRGLGYTF. The chain carries TRBV6-1 and TRBJ1-2; TRBD1 might be the D (5 bases). V lost 2 bases, J lost 8 bases, and 21 bases lay in between. The CDR3 sequence is 16 residues long. Germline V gene data show CDR1 as MNHNS and CDR2 as SASEGT.